Listed below are T cell receptor beta chains from one sample, sequenced in a study of T and B cells in COVID-19 patients. MiXCR was run by TCRdb on the multiplex PCR reads, yielding one entry per CDR3 protein. Of about 15,000 distinct CDR3 sequences listed, around 30% were seen once; the top ten hold about 1.2%. Material for sequencing was blood. Receptors originate from a human donor who had recovered from COVID-19. Each CDR3 is given without its conserved first and last residue. The D gene is left open where the match is weak. The size field is filled for only some rows; it gives once, few, many or a size class.

>medium-sized|.|TRBV12-3/TRBV12-4|TRBJ2-7
ASSLYGYEQY
>.|TRBD2|TRBV19|TRBJ2-3
ASRLAGSTDTQY
>few|.|TRBV24-1|TRBJ2-3
ATSDGGEDTQY
>few|TRBD1|TRBV6-5|TRBJ2-2
ASRGDSYTGELF
>.|.|TRBV5-6|TRBJ1-5
ASSFRNQPQH
>medium-sized|TRBD2|TRBV18|TRBJ2-7
ASSPDASGIGGSFEQY
>few|.|TRBV12-3/TRBV12-4|TRBJ1-1
ASSPAGDTEAF
>medium-sized|.|TRBV27|TRBJ1-5
ASGSNQPQH
>.|TRBD2|TRBV19|TRBJ2-1
ASSLSSGRAPYNEQF
>.|TRBD2|TRBV9|TRBJ2-1
ASSATLGGSLDEQF
>.|.|TRBV19|TRBJ1-1
ASSNVVVGGEAF
>many|.|TRBV13|TRBJ2-1
ASSSSGEKF
>.|TRBD1|TRBV27|TRBJ2-5
ASSFLGTGGWETQY
>many|.|TRBV29-1|TRBJ1-5
SVASGGGQPQH
>.|TRBD2|TRBV19|TRBJ2-7
ASSPLAGDRDEQY
>few|TRBD1|TRBV6-5|TRBJ2-7
ASRATGRYEQY
>medium-sized|.|TRBV29-1|TRBJ2-3
SATDGRGATDTQY
>medium-sized|.|TRBV15|TRBJ2-1
ATSAWTASGVDEQF
>few|.|TRBV14|TRBJ2-1
ASSRDLVNNEQF
>few|.|TRBV4-3|TRBJ2-1
ASSQPSFRDEQF
>.|TRBD1|TRBV11-3|TRBJ2-2
ASSLDPGTAYTGELF
>many|.|TRBV6-2/TRBV6-3|TRBJ2-6
ASRATTGILAYSGANVLT
>.|.|TRBV10-3|TRBJ1-1
AIASTGAEAF
>.|.|TRBV19|TRBJ1-1
ASSYPGGRSAVAF
>few|.|TRBV15|TRBJ1-1
ATSRGTLGSAEAF
>.|TRBD1|TRBV27|TRBJ1-6
ASSPGQTYSPLH
>.|TRBD1|TRBV6-2/TRBV6-3|TRBJ2-7
ASNTGDWEQY
>many|.|TRBV19|TRBJ1-1
ASSSSKYTEAF
>few|TRBD1|TRBV6-5|TRBJ2-5
ASSSWGTGSKETQY
>many|.|TRBV6-2/TRBV6-3|TRBJ2-3
ASSPLRDRGRDTQY
>.|.|TRBV28|TRBJ1-1
ASSLSGSGRLNTEAF
>.|.|TRBV24-1|TRBJ1-1
ATSDTLNTKAF
>.|TRBD1|TRBV27|TRBJ2-7
ASSYPGTGLGEQY
>.|TRBD1|TRBV29-1|TRBJ1-1
SPHRGPDTEAF
>.|.|TRBV12-3/TRBV12-4|TRBJ1-5
ASSYSPLSNQPQH
>.|.|TRBV10-3|TRBJ2-5
AISAGRAQETQY
>.|TRBD2|TRBV12-3/TRBV12-4|TRBJ2-7
ASSLTSGSSYEQY